This TCR beta chain was sequenced in a study of cytomegalovirus exposure and HLA in healthy donors. Study results and caveats: Specific recognition of CMV antigens was confirmed in vitro for a few chains (all CMV-associated).

This clone was counted a few times. The antigen is not known. The PCR contained 60 Vbeta and 13 Jbeta primers. Measured with immunoSEQ multiplex PCR; TCRdb has only the in-frame clones, and not every one. The table includes roughly 200,000 clones, around 77% detected once. CDR1 is MGHRA, CDR2 YSYEKL, per germline. V was clipped by 6 bases and J by 6 bases; unmatched bases: 6. The CDR3 has 16 amino acids. Sequenced sample: PBMCs. The chain has TRBV4-1 and TRBJ2-1, with TRBD2 matching over 15 bases. This clonotype was obtained from a young man in good health and CMV-seronegative. The CDR3 DNA is TGCGCCAGCAGTCTCGGACTAGCGGGAGGGATCAATGAGCAGTTCTTC. This codes for CASSLGLAGGINEQFF.